Presented here are 16 T cell receptor beta chains from one specimen sequenced in a study of T-cell reconstitution after alpha-beta-depleted transplantation in children. This sample's TCRbeta library carried unique molecular identifier barcodes. TCRdb fed the PCR reads into MiXCR, producing one record per CDR3 protein. The data show 170,000 or so distinct CDR3 sequences, with about 6.4% seen just once and 3% held by the top ten. The source was PBMCs from the stem cell graft donor, collected from the stem cell graft. The receptors were gathered from a human donor who donated a stem cell graft to a child with Wiskott-Aldrich syndrome.

This clonotype was counted many times. The chain combines TRBV6-5 with TRBJ2-3, with 10 bases fitting TRBD2. After removal of 2 bases from V and 4 bases from J, the junction contained 12 bases not matched to a gene. Germline CDR1 and CDR2: MNHEY and SVGAGI. The CDR3 loop spans 18 amino acids. The CDR3 protein is CASSYNVGAGGAADTQYF. In nucleotides, the CDR3 is TGTGCCAGCAGTTACAACGTCGGAGCGGGGGGGGCGGCAGATACGCAGTATTTT.

This clonotype came up many times. The V and J genes are TRBV7-2 and TRBJ1-1; D ambiguous. V gave up 0 bases and J gave up 0 bases, with 8 bases separating them. Germline V gene lookup returns CDR1 SGHTA and CDR2 FQGNSA. The CDR3 contains 15 residues. This CDR3 reads CASSLARTVNTEAFF. The CDR3, as DNA: TGTGCCAGCAGCTTAGCGAGGACGGTGAACACTGAAGCTTTCTTT. The complete variable domain, with remaining parts taken from reference TRBV7-2 and TRBJ1-1, reads GAGVSQSPSNKVTEKGKDVELRCDPISGHTALYWYRQSLGQGLEFLIYFQGNSAPDKSGLPSDRFSAERTGGSVSTLTIQRTQQEDSAVYLCASSLARTVNTEAFFGQGTRLTVV.

This clonotype is a singleton in its sample. V is TRBV18 and J is TRBJ2-7; 8 bases match TRBD1. V dropped 6 bases and J dropped 7; count of bases not matched to a gene: 14. This CDR3 is built from 15 residues. Germline V gene sequence: CDR1 KGHSH, CDR2 LQKENI. Here the CDR3 DNA reads TGTGCCAGCTCCCCAAAGAATCAGGGGGCGGTGGAGCAGTACTTC. Translating it yields CASSPKNQGAVEQYF.

The genes are TRBV3-1 and TRBJ2-3; 13 bases agree with TRBD2. Germline trimming cut 4 bases from V and 2 bases from J; bases unmatched to any gene: 3. Germline loops: CDR1 LGHDT, CDR2 YNNKEL (reference sequence). The CDR3 runs 16 residues. The CDR3 DNA reads TGTGCCAGCAGCCTCGGACTAGCGGGAGTCACAGATACGCAGTATTTT. It codes for CASSLGLAGVTDTQYF.

This clonotype was seen a handful of times. The chain recombines TRBV23-1 with TRBJ1-1; tentatively, D is TRBD1 (5 bases). TRBV23-1 is sorted into the ORF group, with uncertain function. The ends were cut back, 4 bases at V and 1 base at J, with 13 bases in the middle. The CDR3 sequence is 15 residues long. CDR3 region: CASSLPGRENTEAFF. Here the CDR3 DNA reads TGCGCCAGCAGTCTCCCGGGACGGGAGAACACTGAAGCTTTCTTT.

This clonotype was found a few times. This chain joins TRBV5-4 and TRBJ2-7; 10 bases are a match to TRBD1. Germline V lookup: CDR1 SGHNT, CDR2 YYREEE (reference sequence). The CDR3 is 18 amino acids. V was pared by 3 bases and J by 7 bases, with 19 bases of the junction left unmatched. The CDR3 spells CASSSGTGALAGTGEQYF. CDR3 bases: TGTGCCAGCAGCTCCGGGACAGGGGCCCTAGCGGGCACCGGTGAGCAGTACTTC. The full variable domain, with the rest looked up from reference TRBV5-4 and TRBJ2-7, is ETGVTQSPTHLIKTRGQQVTLRCSSQSGHNTVSWYQQALGQGPQFIFQYYREEENGRGNFPPRFSGLQFPNYSSELNVNALELDDSALYLCASSSGTGALAGTGEQYFGPGTRLTVT.

This clonotype came up many times. The J gene is TRBJ2-1, the V gene TRBV29-1; TRBD2 agrees at 9 bases. The trim removed 4 bases at V and 5 bases at J, leaving 6 bases unmatched. The germline V gene encodes CDR1 SQVTM and CDR2 ANQGSEA. The CDR3 covers 14 residues. CDR3 protein: CSVGGGGANNEQFF. CDR3 DNA: TGCAGCGTTGGGGGCGGGGGGGCCAACAATGAGCAGTTCTTC.

This clonotype showed up many times. One junction end disagrees with the germline gene, perhaps due to a read error. This rearrangement joins TRBV29-1 to TRBJ2-1, with TRBD2 matching 11 bases. Germline lookup yields CDR1 SQVTM and CDR2 ANQGSEA. The CDR3 covers 16 residues. In DNA, the CDR3 is TGCAGCGTTGAAGCCCCTAGCGGGGGGCCTTACAATGAGCCGTTCTTC. Protein sequence: CSVEAPSGGPYNEPFF.

This clonotype was seen ten or more times. The rearrangement links TRBV12-3 or TRBV12-4 to TRBJ2-7, with TRBD1 matching 8 bases. V was pared by 5 bases and J by 3 bases, with 9 bases of the junction left unmatched. This CDR3 comprises 15 residues. The CDR3 coding sequence is TGTGCCAGCAGTCCGGACCAAGACAGGGGCTACGAGCAGTACTTC. Translating it yields CASSPDQDRGYEQYF.

This clonotype was observed at least ten times. The J gene is TRBJ2-3, the V gene TRBV6-5, with D unclear. Germline-derived CDR1 and CDR2 are MNHEY and SVGAGI. The CDR3 is made up of 11 amino acids. V lost 8 bases, J lost 6 bases, and 9 bases lay in between. CDR3 DNA sequence: TGTGCCAGCCTTACCCAGGATACGCAGTATTTT. Translating gives CASLTQDTQYF.

This clonotype was seen repeatedly, ten times or more. This chain joins TRBV27 and TRBJ1-5; D remains ambiguous. Germline V gene lookup returns CDR1 MNHEY and CDR2 SMNVEV (reference sequence). Deletions cut 6 bases from V and 6 bases from J, with 18 bases between. The CDR3 is 15 residues long. The CDR3 DNA sequence: TGTGCCAGCAGCCCCCTACGGGCGGGCGGTCAGCCCCAGCATTTT. This gives the protein CASSPLRAGGQPQHF.

This clonotype was seen at least ten times. The rearrangement joins TRBV12-3 or TRBV12-4 to TRBJ2-1; D unclear. The length of the CDR3 is 13 residues. The V end lost 3 bases, the J end lost 7 bases, and 10 bases lay between the germline ends. The CDR3 sequence: CASSLPLRNEQFF. The CDR3 DNA reads as TGTGCCAGCAGTTTGCCCCTTAGAAATGAGCAGTTCTTC.

The table lists this clonotype with a few counts. This rearrangement joins TRBV9 to TRBJ1-1; 8 nucleotides agree with TRBD1. The CDR3 has 15 residues. V shed 4 bases, J shed 5 bases, and the junction held 10 bases outside the gene matches. CDR1 and CDR2 (germline): SGDLS, YYNGEE. In nucleotides, the CDR3 is TGTGCCAGCAGCCCCAGACAGGGGAGGGCGACTGAAGCTTTCTTT. Translated, it gives CASSPRQGRATEAFF.

This clonotype has only a few counts. The genes are TRBV12-3 or TRBV12-4 and TRBJ2-2, with 7 bases fitting TRBD2. This CDR3 has 18 residues. The ends lost 11 bases at V and 5 bases at J; junction bases unmatched: 23. The CDR3 DNA reads TGTGCCCTCTGTTCTCAACTACCCGGACTAGTGAGGACCGGGGAGCTGTTTTTT. This sequence encodes CALCSQLPGLVRTGELFF.

Many counts were recorded for this clonotype. The chain combines TRBV7-2 with TRBJ2-2; TRBD2 matches at 7 bases. The CDR3 is 14 amino acids. V lost 2 bases and J lost 6; bases outside the gene matches: 3. Germline-derived CDR1 and CDR2 are SGHTA and FQGNSA. The CDR3 DNA reads TGTGCCAGCAGCTTAAAGGCGGGGGCCGGGGAGCTGTTTTTT. Amino acid sequence: CASSLKAGAGELFF.

Ten or more counts support this clonotype. The rearrangement joins TRBV12-3 or TRBV12-4 to TRBJ1-1; the match to TRBD1 covers 7 bases. This CDR3 is built from 14 residues. J was trimmed by 5 bases and V by 6 bases; bases with no gene match: 9. The CDR3 DNA is TGTGCCAGCAGCGGGGGCGTGACAGGGACTGAAGCTTTCTTT. Translated: CASSGGVTGTEAFF.